This T cell receptor beta chain was identified in a study of cytomegalovirus exposure and HLA in healthy donors. When sampled, the donors appeared nominally healthy, though they likely had unrecorded immune exposures. For this clone: Its antigen is not identified. The junction differs from germline at one of its ends, possibly a read error.

Germline V gives CDR1 SEHNR, CDR2 FQNEAQ (reference sequence). The CDR3 runs 17 residues. The primer mix had 60 Vbeta and 13 Jbeta primers. Sequenced by immunoSEQ multiplex PCR; TCRdb stores in-frame clones only, minus some. This table has fewer than 250,000 clones, 81% appearing once. Study-level findings and limits: Trimming of TCR beta V- and J-genes showed a link, identified in a later analysis, to a missense DCLRE1C variant.

V gene TRBV7-9 combines with J gene TRBJ2-7; D is perhaps TRBD2 (5 bases). Sequencing was performed on PBMCs. The TCR was taken from a man between 18 and 29 years old in good health and CMV-seronegative. Here the CDR3 DNA reads TGTTCCAGCAGCTTAGGGTTGTCAGTGGGGAGCTCCTACGAGCAGTACTTC. As protein: CSSSLGLSVGSSYEQYF.